Shown below are 17 T cell receptor beta chains from a single sample sequenced in a study of OX40 agonist ivuxolimab in advanced cancers. Assay: immunoSEQ multiplex PCR; the TCRdb copy retains only in-frame clones and omits some. This table holds 20,000 or so clones, around three quarters found once. Source: CD4+ or CD8+ T cells sorted from blood, taken in a trial of the OX40 agonist ivuxolimab. The source of these receptors is an adult with an advanced solid tumor such as melanoma, head and neck, liver or kidney cancer.

Worth noting for this clone: The junction departs from the called germline gene at one end, perhaps through a read error. This rearrangement joins TRBV19 to TRBJ2-7; D not resolved. The CDR3 spans 14 residues. Germline assignment: CDR1 LNHDA and CDR2 SQIVND (reference sequence). CDR3 region: CASSLTEASHEQYF. The CDR3 DNA reads TGTGCCAGTAGTCTGACGGAAGCCTCCCACGAGCAGTACTTC.

This clone was observed a single time. Written as DNA, the CDR3 is TGTGCCAGCTCCCTTCCTAGCAGCACCGGGGAGCTGTTTTTT. It is translated as CASSLPSSTGELFF. The chain is built from TRBV11-3 and TRBJ2-2, with D possibly matching TRBD2 (5 bases). Germline CDR1 SGHNT, CDR2 YENEEA. The V and J ends lost 8 bases and 4 bases respectively, with 14 bases between them. The CDR3 length is 14 residues.

V and J are TRBV6-5 and TRBJ1-2; maybe TRBD1 (6 bases). Trimming took 7 bases from V and 4 from J, leaving 13 bases between them. The V gene's germline CDR1 is MNHEY and CDR2 SVGAGI. This CDR3 region has 13 residues. CDR3 protein: CASTPGGLYGYTF. For the CDR3, the DNA is TGTGCCAGCACCCCTGGGGGGCTCTATGGCTACACCTTC.

The genes are TRBV7-8 and TRBJ2-7; D is possibly TRBD2 (5 bases). The V gene lost 1 base and the J gene lost 3 bases, with 13 bases spanning the gap. The CDR3 contains 15 residues. Germline V gene sequence: CDR1 SGHVS, CDR2 FQNEAQ. The CDR3 nucleotides are TGTGCCAGCAGCTTAGGAGGAGCGGAGGACTACGAGCAGTACTTC. This gives the protein CASSLGGAEDYEQYF.

This clone turned up a few times. The CDR3 DNA sequence: TGTGCCAGTAGTGGCACTGAGGATACGCAGTATTTT. Its protein product is CASSGTEDTQYF. This chain connects TRBV19 to TRBJ2-3; D remains unclear. CDR3 length: 12 amino acids. CDR1 and CDR2 (germline): LNHDA, SQIVND (reference sequence). V lost 5 bases, J lost 6 bases, and 9 bases lay in between.

This clone was observed a handful of times. This sequence joins TRBV4-3 and TRBJ1-4; no clear D. This CDR3 has 15 amino acids. CDR1 is LGHNA and CDR2 is YSLEER in the germline V gene. V was pared by 0 bases and J by 4 bases, with 9 bases between. CDR3 sequence: CASSQEKGLNEKLFF. Written as DNA, the CDR3 is TGCGCCAGCAGCCAAGAGAAGGGCCTTAATGAAAAACTGTTTTTT.

The rearrangement uses TRBV6-5 and TRBJ2-7, with D perhaps matching TRBD1 (7 bases). CDR1 is MNHEY and CDR2 is SVGAGI in the germline V gene. CDR3 size: 15 residues. The germline V and J ends were trimmed by 7 bases and 0 bases, with 16 bases remaining between them. The CDR3 DNA reads TGTGCCAGCAAAGAGGGGCGGGACAGCTCCTACGAGCAGTACTTC. Its protein product is CASKEGRDSSYEQYF.

In this sample, this clone turned up once. The chain recombines TRBV11-2 with TRBJ2-1; 9 nucleotides align to TRBD2. J was trimmed by 7 bases and V by 1 base; bases with no gene match: 5. Germline CDR1 is SGHAT and CDR2 is FQNNGV. The CDR3 has 15 amino acids. The CDR3 region has the DNA TGTGCCAGCAGCTTAGGGTCCGGACTAGCGAATGAGCAGTTCTTC. The encoded protein is CASSLGSGLANEQFF.

The rearrangement joins TRBV27 to TRBJ1-1; D is undetermined. The V gene's germline CDR1 is MNHEY and CDR2 SMNVEV (reference sequence). V lost 6 bases to trimming and J lost 3 bases, with 11 bases between them. CDR3 length equals 13 residues. In DNA, the CDR3 is TGTGCCAGCAGATTCCAGGTCGACACTGAAGCTTTCTTT. This sequence encodes CASRFQVDTEAFF.

J is TRBJ2-5 and V is TRBV19, with a tentative D call TRBD1 (6 bases). CDR3 length: 15 residues. Germline V gene data show CDR1 as LNHDA and CDR2 as SQIVND (reference sequence). Trimming cost V 3 bases and J 2 bases, with 13 bases left between them. CDR3 protein: CASSMLGARQETQYF. In DNA, the CDR3 is TGTGCCAGTAGTATGTTGGGGGCAAGGCAAGAGACCCAGTACTTC.

Turning to this clone: Other DNA sequences in the sample encode the same CDR3. The chain uses TRBV18 and TRBJ2-5, with a possible D match to TRBD1 (5 bases). This CDR3 contains 12 residues. From germline, CDR1 is KGHSH and CDR2 LQKENI. The V end lost 2 bases, the J end lost 5 bases, and 6 bases lay between the germline ends. Written as DNA, the CDR3 is TGTGCCAGCTCACCAGACAGTGAGACCCAGTACTTC. The encoded protein is CASSPDSETQYF.

This chain joins TRBV6-1 and TRBJ1-2; D remains unclear. CDR1 is MNHNS, CDR2 SASEGT, per germline. The CDR3 has 12 amino acids. Trimming cost V 4 bases and J 4 bases, with 7 bases left between them. CDR3: CASSALTYGYTF. The CDR3 DNA reads TGTGCCAGCAGTGCTCTTACCTATGGCTACACCTTC.

Regarding this clone: Mismatch with germline at one junction end may stem from a read error. The V and J genes are TRBV10-2 and TRBJ2-7; D is uncertain. This CDR3 has 11 amino acids. Germline V gene sequence: CDR1 WSHSY, CDR2 SAAADI. DNA for the CDR3: TGCGCCAGCAGGGAGTCCTACGAGCAGTACTTC. Its protein is CASRESYEQYF.

The chain is built from TRBV7-6 and TRBJ2-1, with 9 nucleotides matching TRBD2. The CDR3 contains 17 residues. V was pared by 5 bases and J by 1 base, with 9 bases of the junction left unmatched. Germline CDR1 SGHVS, CDR2 FNYEAQ. The CDR3 region has the DNA TGTGCCAGCAGCCAAGTCCCCAGCGGGGGGTCCTACAATGAGCAGTTCTTC. This gives the protein CASSQVPSGGSYNEQFF.

The rearrangement links TRBV7-8 to TRBJ2-3; 9 positions match TRBD2. Trimming cost V 3 bases and J 4 bases; bases outside gene matches: 8. This CDR3 spans 16 amino acids. In germline, CDR1 is SGHVS, CDR2 FQNEAQ. The CDR3 coding sequence is TGTGCCAGCAGCTTTTGGCGGGAGGGCCGGTCAGATACGCAGTATTTT. Translation gives CASSFWREGRSDTQYF.

This clone was counted a single time. The genes are TRBV21-1 and TRBJ1-6. TRBV21-1 is noted as a pseudogene. CDR3 length equals 18 residues. The DNA of the CDR3 is TGTGCCAGCAACGATCCCAGGACGGAGAGCTCCTATAATTCACCCCTCCACTTT. It encodes CASNDPRTESSYNSPLHF.

The CDR3 coding sequence is TGTGCCAGTAGTACCACAGACTTCTATGGCTACACCTTC. Protein: CASSTTDFYGYTF. This chain joins TRBV19 and TRBJ1-2; D gene uncertain. V lost 4 bases, J lost 4 bases, and 10 bases lay in between. The CDR3 is made up of 13 amino acids. Germline CDR1 and CDR2: LNHDA and SQIVND (reference sequence).